The present entry profiles one T cell receptor beta chain with its context. Its antigen is not known. Assay used: immunoSEQ multiplex PCR; TCRdb lists only in-frame clones, some missing. The table has some 30,000 clones, more than 75% seen once. Before the COVID-19 pandemic, during about 2010-2018, CD4+ T cells were taken from unexposed donors. After nine to ten days of culture, CD4+ T cells were isolated. PBMCs were plated at some 2 million per well in IL-2-containing medium. This record belongs to a study of CD4 T cells in relation to SARS-CoV-2 and coronaviruses. Study details: The negative reference was HIV-1 Nef peptide pool or peptide-free culture. Whole-study findings and limits: Each donor contributed either pre-pandemic or post-infection samples, not both.

Germline V gene data show CDR1 as SGHTA and CDR2 as FQGTGA. V was pared by 5 bases and J by 1 base, with 8 bases between. The CDR3 totals 13 residues. The sequence derives from a human donor in good health. Source material: CD4+ T cells from PBMCs, cultured in vitro. This chain connects TRBV7-3 to TRBJ1-1; no definite D call. CDR3 nucleotide sequence: TGTGCCAGCAGCCTCCAGGCGAACACTGAAGCTTTCTTT. Translation gives CASSLQANTEAFF.